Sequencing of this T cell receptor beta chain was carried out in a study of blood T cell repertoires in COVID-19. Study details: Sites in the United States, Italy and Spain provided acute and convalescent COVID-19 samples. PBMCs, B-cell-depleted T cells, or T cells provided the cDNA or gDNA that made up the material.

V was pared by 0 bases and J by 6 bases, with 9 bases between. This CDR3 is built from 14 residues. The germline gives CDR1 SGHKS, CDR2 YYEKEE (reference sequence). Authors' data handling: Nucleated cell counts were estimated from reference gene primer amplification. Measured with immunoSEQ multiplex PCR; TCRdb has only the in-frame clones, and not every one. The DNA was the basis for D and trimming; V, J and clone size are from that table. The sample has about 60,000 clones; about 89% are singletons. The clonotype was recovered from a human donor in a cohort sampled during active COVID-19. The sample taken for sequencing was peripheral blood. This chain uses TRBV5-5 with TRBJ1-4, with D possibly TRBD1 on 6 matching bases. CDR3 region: CASSLGGQDEKLFF. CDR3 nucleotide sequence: TGTGCCAGCAGCTTGGGGGGGCAGGATGAAAAACTGTTTTTT. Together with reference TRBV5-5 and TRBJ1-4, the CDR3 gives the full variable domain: DAGVTQSPTHLIKTRGQQVTLRCSPISGHKSVSWYQQVLGQGPQFIFQYYEKEERGRGNFPDRFSARQFPNYSSELNVNALLLGDSALYLCASSLGGQDEKLFFGSGTQLSVL.